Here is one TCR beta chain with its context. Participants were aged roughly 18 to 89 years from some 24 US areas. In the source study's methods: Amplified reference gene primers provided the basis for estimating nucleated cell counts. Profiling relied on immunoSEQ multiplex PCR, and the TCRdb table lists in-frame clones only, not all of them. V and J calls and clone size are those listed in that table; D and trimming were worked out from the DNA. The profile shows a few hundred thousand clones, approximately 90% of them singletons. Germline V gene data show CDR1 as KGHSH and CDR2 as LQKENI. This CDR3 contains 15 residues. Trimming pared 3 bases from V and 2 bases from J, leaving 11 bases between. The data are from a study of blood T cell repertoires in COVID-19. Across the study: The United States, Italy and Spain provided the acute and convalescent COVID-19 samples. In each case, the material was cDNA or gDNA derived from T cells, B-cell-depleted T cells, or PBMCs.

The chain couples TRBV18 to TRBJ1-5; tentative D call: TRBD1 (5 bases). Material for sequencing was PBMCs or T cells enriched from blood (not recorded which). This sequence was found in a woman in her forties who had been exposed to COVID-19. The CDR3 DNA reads TGTGCCAGCTCACCGGGGGAGGGACGCAATCAGCCCCAGCATTTT. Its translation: CASSPGEGRNQPQHF. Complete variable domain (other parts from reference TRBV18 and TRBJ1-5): NAGVMQNPRHLVRRRGQEARLRCSPMKGHSHVYWYRQLPEEGLKFMVYLQKENIIDESGMPKERFSAEFPKEGPSILRIQQVVRGDSAAYFCASSPGEGRNQPQHFGDGTRLSIL.